This T cell receptor (beta chain) was identified during a study of T cell responses to AZD1222 COVID-19 vaccine. The overall study: Pooled in the analysis were second doses at about 4 or about 12 weeks.

Germline loops: CDR1 ENHRY, CDR2 SYGVKD. Trimming took 0 bases from V and 9 from J; bases not matched to a gene: 9. The CDR3 is 16 amino acids. Generated by immunoSEQ multiplex PCR, the TCRdb table keeps only in-frame clones and is missing some. The sample shows about 140,000 clones, approximately 92% of them seen only once. Broader study findings: Repertoire sampling was restricted to post-peak T cell response timepoints. CD4 TCRs covered the whole spike, strongest at regions 160-218 and 743-854. The breadth and depth of Spike-specific TCRs increased once two AZD1222 doses had been given.

This clone turned up a few times. Its antigen is undetermined. This chain uses TRBV10-3 with TRBJ1-5; 9 nucleotides match TRBD1. This material consisted of peripheral blood, taken on day 0 of AZD1222 vaccination. This TCR was recovered from an adult in good health. CDR3 sequence (DNA): TGTGCCATCAGTGAGTCAACAGGGGGCGCGGTAGGGCCCCAGCATTTT. It specifies CAISESTGGAVGPQHF.